This TCR beta chain was recovered during a study of blood T cell repertoires in COVID-19. Germline lookup yields CDR1 KGHSH and CDR2 LQKENI. This CDR3 is built from 13 residues. Deletions cut 2 bases from V and 6 bases from J, with 8 bases between. The table came from immunoSEQ multiplex PCR; TCRdb's copy has only in-frame clones and leaves some out. The data hold roughly 380,000 clones, with 85% observed a single time. V and J are TRBV18 and TRBJ2-1; D ambiguous. The sequence was obtained from a woman between 18 and 29 years old with acute or convalescent COVID-19. The specimen was peripheral blood. The CDR3: CASSPDVSNEQFF. CDR3 nucleotides: TGTGCCAGCTCACCAGATGTCAGCAATGAGCAGTTCTTC.